A selection of T cell receptor beta chains follows, all from one sample in a study of blood T cell repertoires in COVID-19. TCRdb's copy holds only in-frame clones and misses some; the assay was immunoSEQ multiplex PCR. The sample lists approximately 360,000 clones, around 87% occurring once. The sample was PBMCs or T cells enriched from blood (not recorded which). The receptors were sampled from a man aged 35 to 55 in a cohort exposed to, infected with or recovered from COVID-19 (not recorded which). Both conserved end residues are part of each CDR3. A D gene is named only where the DNA matches it firmly. The size field is filled for only some rows; it gives once, few, many or a size class.

TRBJ2-1 | - | TRBV13 | - | TGTGCCAGCAGCCCTTCTACAGGGTGGGATATCAATGAGCAGTTCTTC | CASSPSTGWDINEQFF
TRBJ2-7 | - | TRBV5-1 | once | TGCGCCAGCAGCTCTGGACTGAAGCAGGGGTGGGTCTACGAGCAGTACTTC | CASSSGLKQGWVYEQYF
TRBJ2-6 | - | TRBV3-1/TRBV3-2 | - | TGTGCCAGCAGCCAACGAGGGGGCTCTGGGGCCAACGTCCTGACTTTC | CASSQRGGSGANVLTF
TRBJ2-3 | - | TRBV6-5 | - | TGTGCCAGCAGAGCCGCAGATACGCAGTATTTT | CASRAADTQYF
TRBJ2-3 | TRBD2 | TRBV11-2 | - | TGTGCCAGCAGCTTGGGAGGGGCCTCAGATACGCAGTATTTT | CASSLGGASDTQYF
TRBJ2-7 | TRBD2 | TRBV7-2 | - | TGTGCCAGCAGCCCCTCCGGGCGGGGGAACTACGAGCAGTACTTC | CASSPSGRGNYEQYF
TRBJ1-3 | - | TRBV11-2 | - | TGTGCCAGCAGCCCCACAGGAAACACCATATATTTT | CASSPTGNTIYF
TRBJ1-4 | - | TRBV4-1 | - | TGCGCCAGCAGCCAGGCAGGGGTAGTCGAAAAACTGTTTTTT | CASSQAGVVEKLFF
TRBJ2-1 | TRBD1 | TRBV28 | few | TGTGCCAGCACTATTACTCGGACAGGGGGCGTGAGGAATGAGCAGTTCTTC | CASTITRTGGVRNEQFF
TRBJ2-5 | TRBD2 | TRBV5-1 | - | TGCGCCAGCAGCTTGGTAGCGGGAGGTCAAGAGACCCAGTACTTC | CASSLVAGGQETQYF
TRBJ2-3 | TRBD2 | TRBV11-3 | - | TGTGCCAGCAGCTCCGGGACTAGCGGAGGGGGCACAGATACGCAGTATTTT | CASSSGTSGGGTDTQYF
TRBJ2-7 | - | TRBV4-1 | - | TGCGCCAGCAGCCATCGGGGAGAGCAGTACTTC | CASSHRGEQYF
TRBJ2-5 | - | TRBV18 | - | TGTGCCAGCTCACCGGTCTCTAGCGCGCAAGAGACCCAGTACTTC | CASSPVSSAQETQYF
TRBJ1-6 | TRBD1 | TRBV2 | - | TGTGCCAGCACTGAGAGGACAGGGTCCTGGAATTCACCCCTCCACTTT | CASTERTGSWNSPLHF
TRBJ1-2 | TRBD1 | TRBV28 | - | TGTGCCAGCAGACTACTACGGGGGACAGGGTCGCTATCAAGCTATGGCTACACCTTC | CASRLLRGTGSLSSYGYTF
TRBJ2-2 | - | TRBV5-4 | - | TGTGCCAGCAGCTCCGGGACACCTAACACCGGGGAGCTGTTTTTT | CASSSGTPNTGELFF
TRBJ1-5 | TRBD1 | TRBV3-1/TRBV3-2 | - | TGTGCCAGCAGCCGATCGACAGGGTACAATCAGCCCCAGCATTTT | CASSRSTGYNQPQHF
TRBJ1-3 | - | TRBV5-4 | - | TGTGCCAGCAGCTTGTCCGGAGGGGGGGTTGGAAACACCATATATTTT | CASSLSGGGVGNTIYF
TRBJ1-1 | - | TRBV6-5 | - | TGTGCCAGCAGCCGTCAGAGGGCCGCGGGCACTGAAGCTTTCTTT | CASSRQRAAGTEAFF
TRBJ2-5 | TRBD2 | TRBV10-3 | - | TGTGCCATCAGTGACGGGGGGGGAATAGTAAAGACCCAGTACTTC | CAISDGGGIVKTQYF
TRBJ2-1 | TRBD1 | TRBV6-5 | - | TGTGCCAGCGCCTCCCCGGGACAGTACAATGAGCAGTTCTTC | CASASPGQYNEQFF
TRBJ1-2 | - | TRBV14 | few | TGTGCCAGCAGCCATGACAGACATAACTATGGCTACACCTTC | CASSHDRHNYGYTF